Listed below are T cell receptor beta chains from one sample, sequenced in a study of cytomegalovirus exposure and HLA in healthy donors. Assay: immunoSEQ multiplex PCR; the TCRdb copy retains only in-frame clones and omits some. The sample carries some 160,000 clones, roughly 84% recorded once. The sample comprised PBMCs. These receptors were collected from a woman under 30 in good health and CMV-seronegative. The CDR3 runs from the conserved cysteine through the conserved F or W. Fields, in order: CDR3 protein, CDR3 DNA, J gene, V gene, clone size, D gene. A D gene is named only where the DNA matches it firmly. Clone size appears in some rows only: once, few, many, or a class for an expanded clone.

CDR3 protein: CATSRGMREYGYTF; CDR3 DNA: TGTGCCACCAGCAGAGGGATGAGGGAATATGGCTACACCTTC; J gene: TRBJ1-2; V gene: TRBV15; clone size: few; D gene: .
CDR3 protein: CAWSDWGRGPQETQYF; CDR3 DNA: TGTGCCTGGAGCGACTGGGGCAGGGGGCCTCAAGAGACCCAGTACTTC; J gene: TRBJ2-5; V gene: TRBV30; clone size: .; D gene: TRBD1
CDR3 protein: CASSPNRNTEAFF; CDR3 DNA: TGCGCCAGCAGCCCGAACAGGAACACTGAAGCTTTCTTT; J gene: TRBJ1-1; V gene: TRBV5-1; clone size: .; D gene: .
CDR3 protein: CASTSGTGSNQPQHF; CDR3 DNA: TGTGCCAGCACTTCCGGGACAGGGAGCAATCAGCCCCAGCATTTT; J gene: TRBJ1-5; V gene: TRBV28; clone size: .; D gene: TRBD1
CDR3 protein: CATYGGRGSGNTIYF; CDR3 DNA: TGTGCCACTTACGGTGGCAGGGGCTCTGGAAACACCATATATTTT; J gene: TRBJ1-3; V gene: TRBV6-5; clone size: .; D gene: .
CDR3 protein: CASRRLTGSSYNEQFF; CDR3 DNA: TGCGCCAGCAGACGACTGACGGGGAGCTCCTACAATGAGCAGTTCTTC; J gene: TRBJ2-1; V gene: TRBV5-1; clone size: .; D gene: .
CDR3 protein: CASEEGANEQFF; CDR3 DNA: TGTGCCAGCGAGGAGGGGGCCAATGAGCAGTTCTTC; J gene: TRBJ2-1; V gene: TRBV2; clone size: few; D gene: .
CDR3 protein: CSVQTGGPYEQYF; CDR3 DNA: TGCAGCGTCCAGACAGGGGGCCCCTACGAGCAGTACTTC; J gene: TRBJ2-7; V gene: TRBV29-1; clone size: .; D gene: TRBD1
CDR3 protein: CASSLSGVTNEKLFF; CDR3 DNA: TGTGCCAGCAGTTTAAGCGGGGTAACTAATGAAAAACTGTTTTTT; J gene: TRBJ1-4; V gene: TRBV28; clone size: once; D gene: .
CDR3 protein: CASSPGLAGSDEQFF; CDR3 DNA: TGTGCCAGCAGTCCGGGACTAGCGGGCTCTGATGAGCAGTTCTTC; J gene: TRBJ2-1; V gene: TRBV6-1; clone size: once; D gene: TRBD2
CDR3 protein: CASSLAVGGSGLTF; CDR3 DNA: TGTGCCAGCAGCTTAGCCGTTGGGGGGAGTGGCCTGACTTTC; J gene: TRBJ2-6; V gene: TRBV11-3; clone size: once; D gene: .
CDR3 protein: CASSSGTRYIGDNEQFF; CDR3 DNA: TGTGCCAGCAGCTCCGGGACTAGGTATATTGGGGACAATGAGCAGTTCTTC; J gene: TRBJ2-1; V gene: TRBV7-2; clone size: .; D gene: TRBD2
CDR3 protein: CASTLSRNTEAFF; CDR3 DNA: TGTGCCAGCACCCTCAGTCGGAACACTGAAGCTTTCTTT; J gene: TRBJ1-1; V gene: TRBV7-8; clone size: .; D gene: .
CDR3 protein: CASSFQPRQTEAFF; CDR3 DNA: TGTGCCAGTAGCTTTCAACCCAGGCAGACTGAAGCTTTCTTT; J gene: TRBJ1-1; V gene: TRBV19; clone size: .; D gene: .
CDR3 protein: CASSISGQGPQETQYF; CDR3 DNA: TGTGCCAGTAGTATATCGGGACAGGGGCCCCAAGAGACCCAGTACTTC; J gene: TRBJ2-5; V gene: TRBV19; clone size: .; D gene: TRBD1
CDR3 protein: CASSIPGEGTEAFF; CDR3 DNA: TGTGCCAGTAGTATCCCGGGGGAAGGAACTGAAGCTTTCTTT; J gene: TRBJ1-1; V gene: TRBV19; clone size: .; D gene: .
CDR3 protein: CASSFLRYSRGNTIYF; CDR3 DNA: TGTGCCAGCAGCTTTCTTCGATACTCGAGGGGAAACACCATATATTTT; J gene: TRBJ1-3; V gene: TRBV11-2; clone size: .; D gene: .
CDR3 protein: CASRSGGVYNEQFF; CDR3 DNA: TGTGCCAGCAGGTCCGGGGGGGTATACAATGAGCAGTTCTTC; J gene: TRBJ2-1; V gene: TRBV28; clone size: .; D gene: TRBD2
CDR3 protein: CASSAGGRNEQFF; CDR3 DNA: TGTGCCAGCAGCGCAGGAGGTAGGAATGAGCAGTTCTTC; J gene: TRBJ2-1; V gene: TRBV5-4; clone size: few; D gene: .
CDR3 protein: CASSRGQAWYTGELFF; CDR3 DNA: TGTGCCAGCAGCAGGGGACAGGCTTGGTACACCGGGGAGCTGTTTTTT; J gene: TRBJ2-2; V gene: TRBV5-8; clone size: .; D gene: TRBD1
CDR3 protein: CSVAPSRTEAFF; CDR3 DNA: TGCAGCGTCGCCCCAAGCAGGACTGAAGCTTTCTTT; J gene: TRBJ1-1; V gene: TRBV29-1; clone size: .; D gene: .
CDR3 protein: CASSLGQGLSTNEQFF; CDR3 DNA: TGTGCCAGCAGCTTAGGGCAGGGACTGTCTACAAATGAGCAGTTCTTC; J gene: TRBJ2-1; V gene: TRBV7-9; clone size: .; D gene: .
CDR3 protein: CVSSPLETPAQYF; CDR3 DNA: TGTGTCAGCTCACCTCTTGAGACACCCGCCCAGTACTTC; J gene: TRBJ2-5; V gene: TRBV18; clone size: .; D gene: .
CDR3 protein: CAISAIDGSNQPQHF; CDR3 DNA: TGTGCCATCAGTGCTATTGACGGGAGCAATCAGCCCCAGCATTTT; J gene: TRBJ1-5; V gene: TRBV10-3; clone size: .; D gene: .
CDR3 protein: CASSLRETQYF; CDR3 DNA: TGTGCCAGCAGTTTACGAGAGACCCAGTACTTC; J gene: TRBJ2-5; V gene: TRBV27; clone size: .; D gene: .
CDR3 protein: CAWSVVAVNGYTF; CDR3 DNA: TGTGCCTGGAGTGTAGTGGCAGTTAATGGCTACACCTTC; J gene: TRBJ1-2; V gene: TRBV30; clone size: .; D gene: .